Each of the 5 T cell receptor beta chains below was sequenced from the same sample in a study of OX40 agonist ivuxolimab in advanced cancers. The library relied on the immunoSEQ multiplex PCR assay. TCRdb stores this immuneACCESS table with in-frame sequences only. Part of the clones is absent; in the studies checked, under half of the shortfall reflects unresolved V genes, and no reason is known for the rest. Present in this sample are tens of thousands of clones, over 90% of which were seen just once. The ten largest clones take up less than 30% of the sample. The source material was CD4+ or CD8+ T cells sorted from blood, sampled in a trial of the OX40 agonist ivuxolimab. Source of these receptors: an adult with an advanced solid tumor such as melanoma, head and neck, liver or kidney cancer.

In DNA, the CDR3 is TGCGCCAGCAGCCAGGACTTAGGCGCGTCAGACTACGAGCAGTACTTC. It encodes CASSQDLGASDYEQYF. The chain employs TRBV4-3 and TRBJ2-7, with D possibly TRBD2 on 5 matching bases. The V and J ends lost 3 bases and 3 bases respectively, with 18 bases between them. Germline loops: CDR1 LGHNA, CDR2 YSLEER. This CDR3 contains 16 residues.

This clone was counted between two and nine times. This sample also contains other DNA sequences that code for the same CDR3. The rearrangement uses TRBV18 and TRBJ2-7; 7 nucleotides agree with TRBD1. CDR3 length: 15 amino acids. Per germline, CDR1 KGHSH and CDR2 LQKENI. Unmatched junction bases numbered 3, after V lost 1 base and J lost 0 bases. The CDR3 sequence is CASSPQGASSYEQYF. CDR3 DNA: TGTGCCAGCTCACCACAGGGGGCTAGCTCCTACGAGCAGTACTTC.

The chain recombines TRBV4-3 with TRBJ1-4; D might be TRBD1 (5 bases). V was clipped by 5 bases and J by 7 bases, with 11 bases between them. CDR3 length: 13 residues. Germline lookup yields CDR1 LGHNA and CDR2 YSLEER. CDR3: CASSGAPSEKLFF. The DNA of the CDR3 is TGCGCCAGCAGCGGGGCCCCCTCTGAAAAACTGTTTTTT.

The CDR3 spells CASEGVRRTYNEQFF. CDR3 nucleotide sequence: TGTGCCAGCGAAGGGGTCAGAAGGACATACAATGAGCAGTTCTTC. The rearrangement uses TRBV7-9 and TRBJ2-1; D is possibly TRBD1 (5 bases). The length of the CDR3 is 15 residues. Germline values: CDR1 SEHNR, CDR2 FQNEAQ (reference sequence). V was trimmed by 8 bases and J by 4 bases, leaving 18 bases between them. Full variable domain (remainder filled in from reference TRBV7-9 and TRBJ2-1): DTGVSQNPRHKITKRGQNVTFRCDPISEHNRLYWYRQTLGQGPEFLTYFQNEAQLEKSRLLSDRFSAERPKGSFSTLEIQRTEQGDSAMYLCASEGVRRTYNEQFFGPGTRLTVL.

V gene TRBV29-1 combines with J gene TRBJ1-2, with no clear D. CDR3 length: 11 residues. The V gene lost 8 bases and the J gene lost 5 bases, with 12 bases spanning the gap. The germline gives CDR1 SQVTM, CDR2 ANQGSEA. CDR3 in amino acids: CSSSGPYGYTF. The CDR3 coding sequence is TGCAGCTCTTCTGGACCGTATGGCTACACCTTC. Based on the CDR3 plus reference TRBV29-1 and TRBJ1-2, the full variable domain is SAVISQKPSRDICQRGTSLTIQCQVDSQVTMMFWYRQQPGQSLTLIATANQGSEATYESGFVIDKFPISRPNLTFSTLTVSNMSPEDSSIYLCSSSGPYGYTFGSGTRLTVV.